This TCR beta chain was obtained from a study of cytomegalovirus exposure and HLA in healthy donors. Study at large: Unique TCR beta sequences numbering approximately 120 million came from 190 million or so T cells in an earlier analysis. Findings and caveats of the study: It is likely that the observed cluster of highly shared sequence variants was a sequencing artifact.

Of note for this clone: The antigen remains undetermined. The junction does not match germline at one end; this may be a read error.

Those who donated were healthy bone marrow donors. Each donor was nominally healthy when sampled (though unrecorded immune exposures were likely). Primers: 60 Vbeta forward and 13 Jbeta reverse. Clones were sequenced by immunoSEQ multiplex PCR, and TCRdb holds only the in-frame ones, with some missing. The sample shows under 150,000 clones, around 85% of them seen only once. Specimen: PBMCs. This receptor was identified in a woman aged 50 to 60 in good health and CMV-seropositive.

CDR3 in amino acids: CASSQDTGYSNQSQHF. CDR3 nucleotide sequence: TGCGCCAGCAGCCAAGATACAGGGTATAGCAATCAGTCCCAGCATTTT. V usage is TRBV4-3 and J usage is TRBJ1-5, with D possibly matching TRBD1 (6 bases). The CDR3 loop spans 16 amino acids. Germline loops: CDR1 LGHNA, CDR2 YSLEER.